These T cell receptor beta chains were read from a single sample in a study of cytomegalovirus exposure and HLA in healthy donors. The protocol was immunoSEQ multiplex PCR, while the TCRdb copy is restricted to in-frame clones and leaves out a portion. The sample has around 130,000 clones; about 80% are singletons. The material sequenced was PBMCs. The receptors were gathered from a man aged 30 to 45 in good health and CMV-seronegative. The conserved cysteine and the conserved F or W are not part of the CDR3 here.

j_gene,v_gene,CDR3aa
TRBJ1-6,TRBV2,ASSEVPWRAGSYNSPLH
TRBJ1-4,TRBV7-2,ASSLGRGEKLF
TRBJ1-1,TRBV18,ASSTGDRLLNTEAF
TRBJ2-1,TRBV28,ASSYRKAGSYNEQF
TRBJ2-1,TRBV5-1,ASSTGGVDEQF
TRBJ2-3,TRBV6-6,ASKGAGGHTDTQY
TRBJ2-7,TRBV11-2,ASSLGATYEQY
TRBJ1-1,TRBV19,ASSSQRLWNTEAF
TRBJ2-3,TRBV28,ASSTRQYTDTQY
TRBJ1-4,TRBV4-1,ASRRVGDGNEKLF
TRBJ1-3,TRBV29-1,SVGGGASGNTIY
TRBJ2-2,TRBV5-6,ASSLREWGTGELF
TRBJ2-7,TRBV5-1,ASTQTGGNGQY
TRBJ1-4,TRBV15,ATSRGGTGTVLF
TRBJ1-5,TRBV9,ASSAGTGNNQPQH
TRBJ1-2,TRBV19,ASRKHSNYGYT
TRBJ1-1,TRBV5-4,ASSPGQEQNTEAF
TRBJ2-2,TRBV5-6,ASSPGSPGYTGELF
TRBJ2-7,TRBV28,ASSSRGLAAYEQY
TRBJ2-3,TRBV6-6,ASSNSGGAVDTQY
TRBJ1-1,TRBV7-3,ASSLGYVQEAF
TRBJ2-1,TRBV5-1,ASSGGQGRIDEQF
TRBJ2-5,TRBV5-1,ASSWAQETQY
TRBJ2-3,TRBV9,ASSEPRGERGMEQY
TRBJ2-1,TRBV19,ASSMFLASDEQF
TRBJ1-2,TRBV6-1,ASSQGQGYGYT
TRBJ2-5,TRBV28,ASSIQETQY
TRBJ1-1,TRBV5-1,ASSIRDTYEAF
TRBJ1-1,TRBV4-1,ASSRLTSNTEAF
TRBJ2-7,TRBV10-3,AGGGTTYEQY
TRBJ2-3,TRBV7-9,ASSAPPGTSDPAGTQY
TRBJ2-5,TRBV6-5,ASSTGLRETQY
TRBJ2-2,TRBV7-2,ATATEGELF
TRBJ2-7,TRBV28,ASMSPGVNSGEQY
TRBJ2-7,TRBV4-2,ASSQVASGGRPTYEQY
TRBJ2-5,TRBV5-4,ASSLRGSYQETQY
TRBJ1-4,TRBV18,ASSPIPSSNEKLF